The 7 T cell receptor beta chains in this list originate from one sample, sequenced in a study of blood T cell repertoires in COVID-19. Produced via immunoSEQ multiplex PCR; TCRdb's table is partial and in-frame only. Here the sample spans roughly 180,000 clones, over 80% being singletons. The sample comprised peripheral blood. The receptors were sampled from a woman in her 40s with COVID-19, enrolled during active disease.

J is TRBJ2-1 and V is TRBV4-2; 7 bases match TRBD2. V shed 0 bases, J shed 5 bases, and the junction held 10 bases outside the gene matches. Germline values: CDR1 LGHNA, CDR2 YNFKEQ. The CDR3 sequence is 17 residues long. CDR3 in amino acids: CASSQDIVASGDNEQFF. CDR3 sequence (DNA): TGTGCCAGCAGCCAAGATATCGTGGCTAGCGGTGACAATGAGCAGTTCTTC.

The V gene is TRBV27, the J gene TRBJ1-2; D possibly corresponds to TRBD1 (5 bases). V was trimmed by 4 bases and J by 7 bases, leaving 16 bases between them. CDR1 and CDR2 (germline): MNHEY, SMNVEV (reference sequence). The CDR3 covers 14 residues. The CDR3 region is CASSYLAGPTGYTF. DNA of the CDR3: TGTGCCAGCAGTTATTTGGCAGGGCCTACTGGCTACACCTTC.

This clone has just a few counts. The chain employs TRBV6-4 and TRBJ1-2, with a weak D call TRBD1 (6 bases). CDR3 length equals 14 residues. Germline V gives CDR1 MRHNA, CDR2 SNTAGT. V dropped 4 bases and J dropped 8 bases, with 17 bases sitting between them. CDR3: CASSGGHSVGGYTF. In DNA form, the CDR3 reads TGTGCCAGCAGTGGGGGACATTCTGTCGGGGGCTACACCTTC.

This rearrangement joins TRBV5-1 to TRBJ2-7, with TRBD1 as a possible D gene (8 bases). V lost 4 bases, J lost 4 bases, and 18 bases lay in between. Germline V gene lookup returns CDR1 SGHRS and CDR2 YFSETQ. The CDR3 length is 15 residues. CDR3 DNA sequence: TGCGCCAGCAGCCCGAAACAGGGGGGAGGGTACGAGCAGTACTTC. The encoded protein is CASSPKQGGGYEQYF.

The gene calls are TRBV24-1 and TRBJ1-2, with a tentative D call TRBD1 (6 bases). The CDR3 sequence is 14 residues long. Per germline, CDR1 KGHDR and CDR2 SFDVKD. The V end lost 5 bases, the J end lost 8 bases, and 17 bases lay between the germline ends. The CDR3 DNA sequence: TGTGCCACCAGTGCCCAGGGGCAGGACAGCGGCTACACCTTC. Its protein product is CATSAQGQDSGYTF.

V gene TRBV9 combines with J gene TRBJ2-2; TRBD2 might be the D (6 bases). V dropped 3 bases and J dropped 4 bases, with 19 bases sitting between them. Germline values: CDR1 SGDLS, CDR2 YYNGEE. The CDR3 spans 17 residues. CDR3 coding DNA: TGTGCCAGCAGCGCCCGGACCCCCCAGCGGGCCACCGGGGAGCTGTTTTTT. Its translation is CASSARTPQRATGELFF.

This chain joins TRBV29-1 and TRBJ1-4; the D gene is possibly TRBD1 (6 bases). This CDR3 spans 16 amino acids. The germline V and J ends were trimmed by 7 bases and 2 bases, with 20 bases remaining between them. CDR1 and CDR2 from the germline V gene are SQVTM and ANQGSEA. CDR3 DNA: TGCAGCGCCCGGGGGGACATCGCGACTACTAATGAAAAACTGTTTTTT. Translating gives CSARGDIATTNEKLFF. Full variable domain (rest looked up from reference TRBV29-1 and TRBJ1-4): SAVISQKPSRDICQRGTSLTIQCQVDSQVTMMFWYRQQPGQSLTLIATANQGSEATYESGFVIDKFPISRPNLTFSTLTVSNMSPEDSSIYLCSARGDIATTNEKLFFGSGTQLSVL.